This T cell receptor beta chain was documented in a study of cytomegalovirus exposure and HLA in healthy donors. Concerning this clone: Antigen specificity is unknown.

Sequencing used immunoSEQ multiplex PCR; TCRdb keeps in-frame clones, though not all of them. The sample holds about 130,000 clones, roughly 89% seen once. The germline V gene has CDR1 MDHEN and CDR2 SYDVKM. The ends lost 5 bases at V and 7 bases at J; junction bases unmatched: 10. The CDR3 is made up of 16 amino acids. Study-wide points: Confirmation was obtained in vitro that a few CMV-associated chains are specific for CMV antigens. The study put 150 to 200 TCR beta chains on its list as cytomegalovirus-associated. Most sequenced TCRs were rare (though some public TCRs occurred in many donors).

The donors were members of the validation cohort comprising over a hundred subjects, separate from the roughly 680-subject first cohort. Sequencing was carried out using PBMCs. The genes are TRBV28 and TRBJ2-1, with 11 bases lining up with TRBD2. The sequence derives from a woman between 18 and 29 years old in good health and CMV-seropositive. Written as DNA, the CDR3 is TGTGCCAGCAGTCCCGGACTAGCGGGCGAGTCGAATGAGCAGTTCTTC. Translating it yields CASSPGLAGESNEQFF.